The source of this TCR beta chain is a study of Ad26.COV2.S vaccination and SARS-CoV-2 variants. Study-wide points: Substantial breadth was reported for post-vaccination spike-specific CD8+ and CD4+ T cells. Comparable non-spike TCR breadth was observed in vaccine and placebo recipients.

To note about this clone: Its antigen is not identified.

Trimming took off 7 bases at V and 13 bases at J, with 19 bases between the two ends. CDR3 length: 11 amino acids. Germline CDR1 and CDR2: GTSNPN and SVGIG (reference sequence). Clones were read by immunoSEQ multiplex PCR, and TCRdb kept only the in-frame ones, dropping some. The sample consists of 510,000 or so clones, roughly 85% of them appearing once. Sample treatment: 15 to 20 received Ad26.COV2.S at low or high dose, single or two shots; about 5 received placebo; per-sample allocation not given. Following the first vaccine or placebo injection, samples were taken on day 63. It was an adult aged 18-55 years in Boston who was the donor. Participants' vaccine, an Ad26 vector, delivered Wuhan-strain SARS-CoV-2 spike.

The TCR comes from a person aged 18-60 years who received the Ad26.COV2.S COVID-19 vaccine or a placebo. This chain links TRBV30 with TRBJ1-2; D possibly corresponds to TRBD1 (5 bases). Here the sequenced sample was peripheral blood, taken in a trial of Ad26.COV2.S vaccine versus placebo. The DNA for the CDR3 is TGTGCCTTCCTTCCTCCCACAGGTATCACCTTC. The encoded protein is CAFLPPTGITF. Full variable domain (rest looked up from reference TRBV30 and TRBJ1-2): SQTIHQWPATLVQPVGSPLSLECTVEGTSNPNLYWYRQAAGRGLQLLFYSVGIGQISSEVPQNLSASRPQDRQFILSSKKLLLSDSGFYLCAFLPPTGITFGSGTRLTVV.